Listed below are T cell receptor beta chains from one sample, sequenced in a study of early T cells in non-severe SARS-CoV-2 infection. TCRdb reprocessed the 5' RACE reads via MiXCR and lists one record per CDR3 protein. The table lists under 90,000 distinct CDR3 sequences, 12% to 15% of them singletons. Sample: whole blood. The receptors shown here come from an adult who was a healthcare worker with PCR-confirmed SARS-CoV-2 infection or an uninfected control (not recorded which). Both conserved end residues are part of each CDR3. A D gene is named only where the DNA matches it firmly. Size values are once, few and many counts, or a class for expanded clones, and some rows have none.

j_gene | d_gene | v_gene | abundance | CDR3nt | CDR3aa
TRBJ1-1 | NA | TRBV3-1 | large | TGTGCCAGCAGCCCCTCAACCGACACTGAAGCTTTCTTT | CASSPSTDTEAFF
TRBJ2-3 | TRBD1 | TRBV29-1 | NA | TGCAGCGTCGAAAGGACAGGGAGCACAGATACGCAGTATTTT | CSVERTGSTDTQYF
TRBJ1-2 | NA | TRBV19 | NA | TGTGCCAGTAGTATGGGGGACGGCTACACCTTC | CASSMGDGYTF
TRBJ2-7 | NA | TRBV28 | NA | TGTGCCAGCAGTTTAAACCCATCCCCCGAGCAGTACTTC | CASSLNPSPEQYF
TRBJ2-5 | NA | TRBV10-2 | NA | TGCGCCAGCAGGGACTACCAGGAGACCCAGTACTTC | CASRDYQETQYF
TRBJ1-1 | NA | TRBV14 | few | TGTGCCAGCAGCCAAGAAAGTCCATTTCTCGCAGATAACACTGAAGCTTTCTTT | CASSQESPFLADNTEAFF
TRBJ2-7 | TRBD1 | TRBV11-2 | NA | TGTGCCAGCAGCGCCTTACTTCCGGGACAGAGCTCCTACGAGCAGTACTTC | CASSALLPGQSSYEQYF
TRBJ2-1 | NA | TRBV4-1 | NA | TGCGCCAGCAGCCAAGATTTTAGTGGTGAGCAGTTCTTC | CASSQDFSGEQFF
TRBJ2-1 | NA | TRBV6-2/TRBV6-3 | NA | TGTGCCAGCAGTTTGAGAGGGTCTGAGCAGTTCTTC | CASSLRGSEQFF
TRBJ2-3 | NA | TRBV11-2 | many | TGTGCCAGCAGCCTCGGACAGTTGACAAGCACAGATACGCAGTATTTT | CASSLGQLTSTDTQYF
TRBJ2-1 | NA | TRBV7-6 | few | TGTGCCAGCAGCTTAGAGGTAGCGCGGACTTACAATGAGCAGTTCTTC | CASSLEVARTYNEQFF
TRBJ2-2 | TRBD1 | TRBV29-1 | NA | TGCAGCGTTGCCCCCGGGACAGGGGGCCCCGGGGAGCTGTTTTTT | CSVAPGTGGPGELFF
TRBJ2-3 | NA | TRBV10-3 | NA | TGTGCCATCAGTGAGTCGCGAGGGTCCGGCACAGATACGCAGTATTTT | CAISESRGSGTDTQYF
TRBJ1-2 | NA | TRBV10-2 | few | TGCGCCAGCAGTGAAGGGAGCTCTAGGGGTGGCTACACCTTC | CASSEGSSRGGYTF
TRBJ2-3 | NA | TRBV7-8 | few | TGTGCCAGCAGCTTAGCCTGGGACTCTTCGGATACGCAGTATTTT | CASSLAWDSSDTQYF
TRBJ2-3 | NA | TRBV18 | few | TGTGCCAGCTCACCACACCAGACAGGAACGGATACGCAGTATTTT | CASSPHQTGTDTQYF
TRBJ2-2 | TRBD2 | TRBV2 | few | TGTGCCAGCAGTGTTAGCGGGGGGGCCACCGGGGAGCTGTTTTTT | CASSVSGGATGELFF
TRBJ2-3 | TRBD2 | TRBV11-2 | few | TGTGCCAGCAGCTTAGCGGGGGGGCCCGGCACAGATACGCAGTATTTT | CASSLAGGPGTDTQYF
TRBJ2-7 | NA | TRBV4-2 | many | TGTGCCAGCAGCCAATTCAGCGGCAGGGGCTACGAGCAGTACTTC | CASSQFSGRGYEQYF
TRBJ2-7 | NA | TRBV20-1 | few | TGCAGTGCTAGTCCCCAGGTGGGGTACGAGCAGTACTTC | CSASPQVGYEQYF
TRBJ2-1 | NA | TRBV25-1 | NA | TGTGCCAGCAGTGAATCTTCATCTCGGACGGTCTTC | CASSESSSRTVF
TRBJ1-2 | TRBD1 | TRBV28 | NA | TGTGCCAGCAGTTTGGCAGGGGGCGCGACAGGCTACACCTTC | CASSLAGGATGYTF
TRBJ2-4 | NA | TRBV28 | once | TGTGCCAGCAGCAGGGAGGACAAAAACATTCAGTACTTC | CASSREDKNIQYF
TRBJ1-1 | NA | TRBV29-1 | few | TGCAGCACAGGGAACACTGAAGCTTTCTTT | CSTGNTEAFF
TRBJ1-2 | NA | TRBV7-8 | NA | TGTGCCACCCGGATGTCAAATGGGACGTTGGGCCTAGGCTACACCTTC | CATRMSNGTLGLGYTF
TRBJ1-6 | TRBD1 | TRBV28 | NA | TGTGCCAGCAGTTTATGGGGACAGGGGTTGGGATCCTATAATTCACCCCTCCACTTT | CASSLWGQGLGSYNSPLHF
TRBJ2-7 | NA | TRBV5-1 | few | TGCGCCAGCACCGGAGACGGGGGTCCCTACGAGCAGTACTTC | CASTGDGGPYEQYF
TRBJ1-1 | NA | TRBV12-5 | NA | TGTGCTAGTGGTTTGGTACTGGGACCTATGAACACTGAAGCTTTCTTT | CASGLVLGPMNTEAFF
TRBJ2-1 | TRBD2 | TRBV7-2 | few | TGTGCCAGCAGCCGAGCCGGGACTAGCGGGTCTTACAATGAGCAGTTCTTC | CASSRAGTSGSYNEQFF
TRBJ2-5 | NA | TRBV27 | NA | TGTGCCAGCCAGGACTATGCGGCGGAGACCCAGTACTTC | CASQDYAAETQYF
TRBJ1-4 | TRBD1 | TRBV5-1 | NA | TGCGCCAGCAGCCCCACCGACAGGGCACGTAATGAAAAACTGTTTTTT | CASSPTDRARNEKLFF
TRBJ2-7 | TRBD1 | TRBV20-1 | NA | TGCAGTGCTAGGCCGGGACAGGGGGCTTCCTACGAGCAGTACTTC | CSARPGQGASYEQYF
TRBJ1-2 | TRBD1 | TRBV6-2/TRBV6-3 | many | TGTGCCAGCAGTATTACAGGGGTCTATGGCTACACCTTC | CASSITGVYGYTF
TRBJ2-2 | NA | TRBV7-3 | few | TGTGCCAGCAGCTTTACAGGGCCCGGGGAGCTGTTTTTT | CASSFTGPGELFF
TRBJ2-7 | TRBD2 | TRBV7-7 | NA | TGTGCTAGCAGCCCGCGGGGGTTCCCCTACGAGCAGTACTTC | CASSPRGFPYEQYF
TRBJ2-3 | TRBD2 | TRBV29-1 | few | TGCAGCGTTTTAGCGGGGGGCGTCACAGATACGCAGTATTTT | CSVLAGGVTDTQYF
TRBJ2-7 | NA | TRBV6-2/TRBV6-3 | NA | TGTGCCAGCAGTTCAATCATGACCACAGGGTGGGATCCCTACGAGCAGTACTTC | CASSSIMTTGWDPYEQYF
TRBJ2-3 | NA | TRBV6-6 | NA | TGTGCCAGCAGTTACCGCGAGTTTCGGGGCACAGATACGCAGTATTTT | CASSYREFRGTDTQYF
TRBJ1-2 | NA | TRBV3-1 | few | TGTGCCAGCAGCCAAGAACCAGGGAACTATGGCTACACCTTC | CASSQEPGNYGYTF
TRBJ1-1 | NA | TRBV20-1 | NA | TGCAGTGCGGAGAAGGACACTGAAGCTTTCTTT | CSAEKDTEAFF
TRBJ2-5 | NA | TRBV6-5 | NA | TGTGCCAGCAGTCCGTCGAGGGGCGGGAAGACCCAGTACTTC | CASSPSRGGKTQYF